The 23 T cell receptor beta chains presented below share a single source sample, sequenced in a study of cytomegalovirus exposure and HLA in healthy donors. The primer mix had 60 Vbeta and 13 Jbeta primers. Sequencing was performed with immunoSEQ multiplex PCR; in TCRdb, only in-frame clones are kept and a portion is missing. This table holds 90,000 or so clones, about two thirds found once. Sample: PBMCs. These receptors came from a boy between 5 and 17 years old in good health and CMV-seropositive.

This chain's CDR3 is CASSIPGSYEQYF. For the CDR3, the DNA is TGCGCCAGCAGCATCCCAGGCTCCTACGAGCAGTACTTC. V gene TRBV5-1 combines with J gene TRBJ2-7; no reliable D call. CDR3 length: 13 amino acids. Between the trimmed V and J ends, which lost 4 bases and 0 bases, there was a span of 8 bases. The germline CDR1 and CDR2 sequences are SGHRS and YFSETQ.

CDR3 bases: TGTGCCAGCAGCGTACGGACTAGCGGGAGCGCTGGTGGTGAGCAGTTCTTC. It codes for CASSVRTSGSAGGEQFF. The V call is TRBV9, the J call TRBJ2-1; 13 bases map to TRBD2. V gave up 1 base and J gave up 9 bases; unmatched junction bases: 10. CDR1 and CDR2 (germline): SGDLS, YYNGEE. The CDR3 runs 17 residues. The whole variable domain, filled in from reference TRBV9 and TRBJ2-1, reads DSGVTQTPKHLITATGQRVTLRCSPRSGDLSVYWYQQSLDQGLQFLIQYYNGEERAKGNILERFSAQQFPDLHSELNLSSLELGDSALYFCASSVRTSGSAGGEQFFGPGTRLTVL.

This clone was seen only a few times. The J gene is TRBJ2-7, the V gene TRBV9; D is ambiguous. The germline gives CDR1 SGDLS, CDR2 YYNGEE. This CDR3 has 14 amino acids. V lost 0 bases to trimming and J lost 0 bases, with 7 bases between them. The CDR3 region is CASSVDPSSYEQYF. CDR3 in DNA: TGTGCCAGCAGCGTAGATCCGAGCTCCTACGAGCAGTACTTC.

CDR3 sequence: CASSSEGGRTYEQYF. For the CDR3, the DNA is TGTGCCAGCAGTTCGGAGGGAGGGAGAACCTACGAGCAGTACTTC. The V call is TRBV6-5, the J call TRBJ2-7, with TRBD2 matching 7 bases. CDR3 length equals 15 residues. Germline CDR1 and CDR2: MNHEY and SVGAGI. The J segment lost 2 bases and the V segment lost 4 bases, leaving 8 bases of the junction unmatched.

The chain recombines TRBV5-1 with TRBJ2-2, with a possible D match to TRBD2 (6 bases). Looked up from germline, CDR1 is SGHRS and CDR2 is YFSETQ. The CDR3 length is 14 residues. V was shortened by 3 bases and J by 1 base, with 7 bases between the two germline ends. The CDR3 loop is CASSSGLNTGELFF. The CDR3 nucleotides are TGCGCCAGCAGCTCGGGACTGAACACCGGGGAGCTGTTTTTT.

This clone has a handful of counts. J is TRBJ1-4 and V is TRBV5-1, with unresolved D. This CDR3 has 16 amino acids. Trimming took 2 bases from V and 0 from J, leaving 11 bases between them. Germline assignment: CDR1 SGHRS and CDR2 YFSETQ. The CDR3: CASSLRSRSTNEKLFF. CDR3 nucleotide sequence: TGCGCCAGCAGCTTAAGGTCGCGGTCAACTAATGAAAAACTGTTTTTT.

The chain carries TRBV4-2 and TRBJ1-1; 8 nucleotides align to TRBD1. V gave up 2 bases and J gave up 5 bases; unmatched junction bases: 10. The CDR3 contains 16 residues. The germline gives CDR1 LGHNA, CDR2 YNFKEQ. The CDR3 DNA reads TGTGCCAGCAGCCAACGAGGCAGGGGGCCGGGGACTGAAGCTTTCTTT. It yields the protein CASSQRGRGPGTEAFF.

The rearrangement uses TRBV7-9 and TRBJ1-5, with D possibly matching TRBD1 (5 bases). With 3 bases removed from V and 0 bases from J, the gap between germline ends came to 15 bases. Germline values: CDR1 SEHNR, CDR2 FQNEAQ (reference sequence). The CDR3 sequence is 17 residues long. The DNA for the CDR3 is TGTGCCAGCAGCTTCTCCGGGACTGAGAATAGCAATCAGCCCCAGCATTTT. The encoded protein is CASSFSGTENSNQPQHF.

V gene TRBV13 combines with J gene TRBJ1-6, with a weak D call TRBD1 (5 bases). The CDR3 is made up of 15 amino acids. The V and J ends lost 3 bases and 7 bases respectively, with 13 bases between them. Germline V gene lookup returns CDR1 PRHDT and CDR2 FYEKMQ (reference sequence). CDR3 protein: CASSFSEEGNSPLHF. CDR3 DNA: TGTGCCAGCAGCTTTTCGGAGGAGGGGAATTCACCCCTCCACTTT.

To note about this clone: At one boundary the junction diverges from the germline segment, which might be a read error. This sequence joins TRBV5-1 and TRBJ1-2, with unresolved D. CDR3 length equals 12 residues. Germline V gene sequence: CDR1 SGHRS, CDR2 YFSETQ. CDR3 residues: CASSPGYYGYPF. For the CDR3, the DNA is TGCGCCAGCAGCCCCGGGTATTATGGCTACCCCTTC.

V is TRBV7-2 and J is TRBJ2-3; D possibly corresponds to TRBD2 (6 bases). The CDR3 length is 15 residues. The V end lost 5 bases, the J end lost 0 bases, and 12 bases lay between the germline ends. Germline V gene sequence: CDR1 SGHTA, CDR2 FQGNSA. The DNA for the CDR3 is TGTGCCAGCAGCATAGGACTAAGAAGCACAGATACGCAGTATTTT. Translation: CASSIGLRSTDTQYF.

CDR3 coding DNA: TGTGCCAGCAGCGGGGGGACTAGCCCGGCCTACGAGCAGTACTTC. Translated, it gives CASSGGTSPAYEQYF. The rearrangement joins TRBV7-2 to TRBJ2-7, with 9 positions matching TRBD2. Germline CDR1 SGHTA, CDR2 FQGNSA. CDR3 length equals 15 residues. Germline trimming cut 5 bases from V and 2 bases from J; bases unmatched to any gene: 7.

This sequence joins TRBV7-3 and TRBJ2-3; 9 nucleotides line up with TRBD2. Trimming took 3 bases from V and 6 from J; bases not matched to a gene: 7. From germline, CDR1 is SGHTA and CDR2 FQGTGA. The CDR3 covers 15 residues. The CDR3: CASSFGLAGFDTQYF. The CDR3 bases are TGTGCCAGCAGCTTTGGCCTAGCGGGGTTTGATACGCAGTATTTT.

J is TRBJ2-5 and V is TRBV25-1; D is uncertain. The CDR3 is 14 amino acids. V was pared by 4 bases and J by 4 bases, with 13 bases between. Germline lookup yields CDR1 MGHDK and CDR2 SYGVNS. CDR3 protein: CASSVPGTIETQYF. Written as DNA, the CDR3 is TGTGCCAGCAGTGTCCCGGGTACTATAGAGACCCAGTACTTC.

The rearrangement joins TRBV29-1 to TRBJ2-1; TRBD1 matches 8 bases. V shed 4 bases and J 8 bases; nucleotides not matched to a gene: 1. Germline CDR1 reads SQVTM; CDR2 reads ANQGSEA. This CDR3 is 11 amino acids long. The CDR3 DNA follows: TGCAGCGTTGCACAGGGGGATGAGCAGTTCTTC. Residues: CSVAQGDEQFF.

V and J are TRBV11-1 and TRBJ1-6; TRBD1 matches at 7 bases. Germline assignment: CDR1 SGHAT and CDR2 FQDESV (reference sequence). The CDR3 sequence is 14 residues long. After removal of 5 bases from V and 7 bases from J, the junction contained 5 bases not matched to a gene. The CDR3 coding sequence is TGTGCCAGCAGCCAATCGACAGGGAATTCACCCCTCCACTTT. It yields the protein CASSQSTGNSPLHF.

This chain connects TRBV28 to TRBJ1-4; the D gene is possibly TRBD1 (5 bases). This CDR3 region has 14 residues. Germline CDR1 is MDHEN and CDR2 is SYDVKM. Trimming shortened V by 6 bases and J by 1 base, and 9 bases separated the two germline ends. In DNA form, the CDR3 reads TGTGCCAGCAGGTGGGGGGGAACTAATGAAAAACTGTTTTTT. It specifies CASRWGGTNEKLFF.

This chain uses TRBV18 with TRBJ1-2; D unresolved. Per germline, CDR1 KGHSH and CDR2 LQKENI. This CDR3 has 18 residues. The V end lost 3 bases, the J end lost 5 bases, and 25 bases lay between the germline ends. The DNA of the CDR3 is TGTGCCAGCTCACCGATTTTATCTCAGAGCGGAGGGAGTTATGGCTACACCTTC. It translates to CASSPILSQSGGSYGYTF.

J is TRBJ2-1 and V is TRBV18; 9 bases agree with TRBD2. Germline CDR1 and CDR2: KGHSH and LQKENI. This CDR3 comprises 14 residues. Trimming cost V 6 bases and J 5 bases; bases outside gene matches: 5. CDR3 DNA: TGTGCCAGCTCGGCGCGGGGGGGGAACAATGAGCAGTTCTTC. This gives the protein CASSARGGNNEQFF.

The rearrangement joins TRBV6-5 to TRBJ2-1, with TRBD2 matching 7 bases. With 5 bases clipped from V and 3 bases from J, the junction kept 7 bases outside the gene matches. Per the germline V gene, CDR1 is MNHEY and CDR2 is SVGAGI. This CDR3 spans 15 amino acids. Written as DNA, the CDR3 is TGTGCCAGCAGTAGATCCGGGACTAACTACAATGAGCAGTTCTTC. It yields the protein CASSRSGTNYNEQFF.

V and J are TRBV25-1 and TRBJ1-3, with TRBD1 identical over 9 bases. This CDR3 spans 18 amino acids. CDR1 is MGHDK and CDR2 is SYGVNS in the germline V gene. Trimming took 2 bases from V and 7 from J; bases not matched to a gene: 15. CDR3 in DNA: TGTGCCAGCAGTGAAGAACGGACAGGGGCCGCCCATGGGAACACCATATATTTT. It encodes CASSEERTGAAHGNTIYF.

The chain combines TRBV7-6 with TRBJ2-5, with D hard to call. V gave up 2 bases and J gave up 5 bases, with 6 bases separating them. Germline lookup yields CDR1 SGHVS and CDR2 FNYEAQ. The CDR3 runs 12 residues. The CDR3 DNA is TGTGCCAGCAGCTTAAGTCGGGAGACCCAGTACTTC. As protein: CASSLSRETQYF.

This sequence joins TRBV5-1 and TRBJ1-4, with 11 bases matching TRBD1. The ends lost 0 bases at V and 11 bases at J; junction bases unmatched: 6. The CDR3 length is 15 residues. The germline CDR1 and CDR2 sequences are SGHRS and YFSETQ. For the CDR3, the DNA is TGCGCCAGCAGCTTGGGGCCCGGACAGGGGGCTAAACTGTTTTTT. It codes for CASSLGPGQGAKLFF.